Sequencing of this T cell receptor beta chain was carried out in a study of chemoradiotherapy in HPV16-positive cancers. Overall study results and limits: Candidate HPV-specific clones and E7-related TCR motifs grew in tumor during treatment.

The V gene lost 2 bases and the J gene lost 3 bases, with 11 bases spanning the gap. This CDR3 has 14 residues. Looked up from germline, CDR1 is SEHNR and CDR2 is FQNEAQ (reference sequence). A word on this clone: Antigen specificity is unknown.

Profiled with immunoSEQ multiplex PCR; TCRdb holds only in-frame clones, not every one. The table records some 1,300 clones, around 81% of them present only once. The sequencing here drew on tumor tissue, taken from a patient who underwent chemoradiotherapy. The source is a human donor with HPV-associated anogenital cancer. The rearrangement uses TRBV7-9 and TRBJ2-7; tentatively, D is TRBD2 (7 bases). The CDR3 region has the DNA TGTGCCAGCAGCTTATGGGGGGGCCGCTACGAGCAGTACTTC. It encodes CASSLWGGRYEQYF. Filled out from reference TRBV7-9 and TRBJ2-7, the complete variable domain reads DTGVSQNPRHKITKRGQNVTFRCDPISEHNRLYWYRQTLGQGPEFLTYFQNEAQLEKSRLLSDRFSAERPKGSFSTLEIQRTEQGDSAMYLCASSLWGGRYEQYFGPGTRLTVT.